This T cell receptor (beta chain) was captured by sequencing in a study of blood T cell repertoires in COVID-19. About the research overall: Sample material is recorded as cDNA or gDNA derived from T cells, B-cell-depleted T cells, or PBMCs.

In the study's own analysis: Reference gene primer amplification gave nucleated cell count estimates. Sequencing used immunoSEQ multiplex PCR; TCRdb keeps in-frame clones, though not all of them. From that table come the V and J calls and clone size; the DNA was used to work out D and trimming. The table records about 220,000 clones, 80% of them present only once. Germline V lookup: CDR1 WNHNN, CDR2 SYGVQD (reference sequence). Trimming shortened V by 5 bases and J by 3 bases, and 16 bases separated the two germline ends. The CDR3 consists of 16 residues. The sequence was collected from a woman in her 70s with acute or convalescent COVID-19. The sample taken for sequencing was peripheral blood. The chain has TRBV10-1 and TRBJ1-4, with D hard to call. The CDR3 sequence: CASSSGPGDANEKLFF. DNA for the CDR3: TGCGCCAGCAGTTCTGGACCCGGGGATGCTAATGAAAAACTGTTTTTT.